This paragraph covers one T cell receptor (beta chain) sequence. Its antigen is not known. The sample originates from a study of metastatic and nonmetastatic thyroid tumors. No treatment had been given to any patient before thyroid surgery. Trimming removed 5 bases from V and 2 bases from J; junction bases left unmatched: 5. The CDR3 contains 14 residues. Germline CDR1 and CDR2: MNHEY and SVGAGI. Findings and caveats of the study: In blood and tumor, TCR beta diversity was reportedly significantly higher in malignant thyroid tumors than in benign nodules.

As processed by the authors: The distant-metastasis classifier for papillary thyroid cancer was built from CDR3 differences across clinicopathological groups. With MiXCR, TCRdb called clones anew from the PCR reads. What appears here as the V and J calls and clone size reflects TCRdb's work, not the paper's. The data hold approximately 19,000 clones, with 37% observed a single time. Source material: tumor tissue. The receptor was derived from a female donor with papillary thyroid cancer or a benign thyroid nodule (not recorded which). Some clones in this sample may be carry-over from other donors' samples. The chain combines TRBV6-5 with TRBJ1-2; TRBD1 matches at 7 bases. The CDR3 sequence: CASSASTGNYGYTF. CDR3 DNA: TGTGCCAGCAGTGCCTCGACAGGGAACTATGGCTACACCTTC.